This TCR beta chain is drawn from a study of cytomegalovirus exposure and HLA in healthy donors. The CDR3 is 15 residues long. V lost 5 bases, J lost 8 bases, and 11 bases stayed unmatched. Germline lookup yields CDR1 MNHEY and CDR2 SMNVEV (reference sequence). PCR primers comprised 60 Vbeta and 13 Jbeta primers. TCRdb keeps only in-frame clones here, not all; method: immunoSEQ multiplex PCR. The sample has about 170,000 clones, 75% to 90% seen once. Sequencing was done on a sample of PBMCs. The origin of this receptor is a male donor in good health and CMV-seronegative. The chain uses TRBV27 and TRBJ1-4, with 7 nucleotides matching TRBD1. CDR3 protein: CASSRNRGTGEKLFF. In DNA, the CDR3 is TGTGCCAGCAGTCGAAACAGGGGAACAGGGGAAAAACTGTTTTTT.